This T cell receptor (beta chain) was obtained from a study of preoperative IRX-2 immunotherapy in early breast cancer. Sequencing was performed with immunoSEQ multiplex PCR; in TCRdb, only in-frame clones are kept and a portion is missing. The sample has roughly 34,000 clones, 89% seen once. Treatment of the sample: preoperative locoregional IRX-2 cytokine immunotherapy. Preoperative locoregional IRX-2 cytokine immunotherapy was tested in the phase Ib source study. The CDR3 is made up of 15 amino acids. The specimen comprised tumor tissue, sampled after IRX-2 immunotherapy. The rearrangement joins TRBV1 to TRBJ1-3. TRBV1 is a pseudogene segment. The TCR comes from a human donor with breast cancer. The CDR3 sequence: CASRRGLGPGNTIYF. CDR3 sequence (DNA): TGCGCCAGCCGGAGAGGGCTGGGACCTGGAAACACCATATATTTT.